The 15 T cell receptor beta chains below were found in one sample sequenced in a study of blood T cell repertoires in COVID-19. Assay used: immunoSEQ multiplex PCR; TCRdb lists only in-frame clones, some missing. This sample has approximately 44,000 clones, with nearly 90% found just once. Material for sequencing was peripheral blood. The source of these receptors is a man aged 55 to 70 with acute or convalescent COVID-19.

The genes are TRBV5-5 and TRBJ1-5; TRBD1 is a possible D gene (5 bases). The CDR3 runs 14 residues. V lost 3 bases and J 4 bases, leaving 11 bases between the germline ends. The germline V gene has CDR1 SGHKS and CDR2 YYEKEE (reference sequence). The CDR3 sequence is CASSSTGGNQPQHF. The CDR3 DNA reads as TGTGCCAGCAGCTCAACAGGTGGGAATCAGCCCCAGCATTTT.

This chain uses TRBV3-1 (or the pseudogene TRBV3-2) with TRBJ1-2; the match to TRBD1 covers 9 bases. There are 13 residues in the CDR3. The V and J ends lost 4 bases and 5 bases, in that order; junction bases with no gene match: 2. Germline CDR1 and CDR2: LGHDT and YNNKEL (reference sequence). The CDR3 region is CASSLGQGYGYTF. The CDR3, as DNA: TGTGCCAGCAGCCTGGGACAGGGATATGGCTACACCTTC.

The chain has TRBV7-3 and TRBJ1-2, with D tentatively TRBD1 (5 bases). Germline lookup yields CDR1 SGHTA and CDR2 FQGTGA. With 3 bases removed from V and 8 bases from J, the gap between germline ends came to 16 bases. The CDR3 is made up of 14 amino acids. This chain's CDR3 is CASSFGQGAGGYTF. The CDR3 DNA sequence: TGTGCCAGCAGCTTCGGGCAGGGTGCTGGGGGCTACACCTTC. Based on the CDR3 plus reference TRBV7-3 and TRBJ1-2, the full variable domain is GAGVSQTPSNKVTEKGKYVELRCDPISGHTALYWYRQSLGQGPEFLIYFQGTGAADDSGLPNDRFFAVRPEGSVSTLKIQRTERGDSAVYLCASSFGQGAGGYTFGSGTRLTVV.

CDR3 in amino acids: CASSGQGSNQPQHF. Written as DNA, the CDR3 is TGTGCCAGCAGTGGACAGGGGAGCAATCAGCCCCAGCATTTT. V usage is TRBV9 and J usage is TRBJ1-5; the match to TRBD1 covers 9 bases. Germline values: CDR1 SGDLS, CDR2 YYNGEE. The CDR3 has 14 residues. V shed 5 bases, J shed 1 base, and the junction held 1 base outside the gene matches.

The chain carries TRBV5-6 and TRBJ2-2, with TRBD2 matching over 8 bases. This CDR3 contains 15 residues. Germline V CDR1 and CDR2: SGHDT, YYEEEE. Trimming cost V 0 bases and J 7 bases; bases outside gene matches: 5. CDR3 DNA sequence: TGTGCCAGCAGCTTGGCCGGGACTAGTATCGGGGAGCTGTTTTTT. Protein sequence: CASSLAGTSIGELFF.

The chain couples TRBV18 to TRBJ1-1; D may be TRBD1 (5 bases). The length of the CDR3 is 17 residues. V lost 1 base, J lost 0 bases, and 15 bases lay in between. The V gene's germline CDR1 is KGHSH and CDR2 LQKENI. The CDR3 sequence: CASSPLERQYLNTEAFF. The CDR3 bases are TGTGCCAGCTCACCACTGGAACGACAGTACCTGAACACTGAAGCTTTCTTT.

CDR3 in amino acids: CASSQESTIYF. Written as DNA, the CDR3 is TGTGCCAGCAGCCAAGAGAGCACCATATATTTT. The chain joins TRBV3-1 (or the pseudogene TRBV3-2) to TRBJ1-3; D unresolved. CDR3 size: 11 residues. The V gene's germline CDR1 is LGHDT and CDR2 YNNKEL (reference sequence). Trimming removed 0 bases at V and 9 bases at J, with 3 bases between.

The chain links TRBV14 to TRBJ2-1; TRBD1 might be the D (6 bases). Trimming stripped 2 bases from V and 8 bases from J, with 16 bases between. CDR3 size: 15 residues. Germline V gene sequence: CDR1 SGHDN, CDR2 FVKESK. Here the CDR3 DNA reads TGTGCCAGCAGCCAAATCAGGGGCGCTGGCCATGAGCAGTTCTTC. It specifies CASSQIRGAGHEQFF.

The V and J genes are TRBV6-6 and TRBJ1-5; the D is unclear. CDR1 MNHNY and CDR2 SVGAGI come from the germline V gene (reference sequence). The CDR3 is 14 amino acids. The V gene lost 5 bases and the J gene lost 6 bases, with 14 bases spanning the gap. The CDR3: CASSAELIGQPQHF. The DNA of the CDR3 is TGTGCCAGCAGTGCGGAATTAATCGGTCAGCCCCAGCATTTT.

This chain links TRBV10-3 with TRBJ1-2, with a tentative D call TRBD1 (5 bases). Germline CDR1 is ENHRY and CDR2 is SYGVKD. Trimming removed 5 bases from V and 1 base from J, with 11 bases in between. The CDR3 covers 14 residues. CDR3 DNA: TGTGCCATCAGTACAGGAACAATTAACTATGGCTACACCTTC. Translation gives CAISTGTINYGYTF.

The V call is TRBV5-1, the J call TRBJ2-5; 15 bases match TRBD2. The CDR3 contains 17 residues. Per germline, CDR1 SGHRS and CDR2 YFSETQ. Trimming cost V 0 bases and J 1 base; bases outside gene matches: 1. Here the CDR3 DNA reads TGCGCCAGCAGCTTGGGGACTAGCGGGGGGGTCCAAGAGACCCAGTACTTC. Protein: CASSLGTSGGVQETQYF.

The chain has TRBV7-2 and TRBJ1-6, with D perhaps matching TRBD1 (6 bases). This CDR3 comprises 16 residues. The V gene's germline CDR1 is SGHTA and CDR2 FQGNSA. Trimming cost V 5 bases and J 0 bases, with 11 bases left between them. CDR3 coding DNA: TGTGCCAGCAGCCTTACAGGGAGCTCCTATAATTCACCCCTCCACTTT. Its protein is CASSLTGSSYNSPLHF.

The V gene is TRBV6-2 or TRBV6-3, the J gene TRBJ2-2; D is possibly TRBD1 (5 bases). Germline V gene data show CDR1 as MNHEY and CDR2 as SVGEGT. V was cut by 5 bases and J by 2 bases, with 9 bases left in between. The CDR3 consists of 14 residues. In DNA, the CDR3 is TGTGCCAGCAGTCATGACAGAAACACCGGGGAGCTGTTTTTT. Its protein product is CASSHDRNTGELFF.

This sequence joins TRBV4-2 and TRBJ1-3, with a weak D call TRBD1 (6 bases). The CDR3 has 17 residues. The germline gives CDR1 LGHNA, CDR2 YNFKEQ. Trimming removed 1 base from V and 4 bases from J, with 17 bases in between. The DNA of the CDR3 is TGTGCCAGCAGCCAAGTTCTGAGGGGGAAAAAAGGAAACACCATATATTTT. Translating gives CASSQVLRGKKGNTIYF.

This clone was observed a handful of times. The V gene is TRBV5-5, the J gene TRBJ2-7, with D perhaps matching TRBD2 (5 bases). Germline V gene lookup returns CDR1 SGHKS and CDR2 YYEKEE (reference sequence). The V end lost 1 base, the J end lost 7 bases, and 21 bases lay between the germline ends. CDR3 length: 16 residues. The DNA of the CDR3 is TGTGCCAGCAGCTTGATGGGCAGGTTCTCCGGCGGGGAGCAGTACTTC. As protein: CASSLMGRFSGGEQYF.